These 28 T cell receptor beta chains came from one sample sequenced in a study of cytomegalovirus exposure and HLA in healthy donors. The PCR had 60 Vbeta and 13 Jbeta primers. Profiling relied on immunoSEQ multiplex PCR, and the TCRdb table lists in-frame clones only, not all of them. Here the sample table reports 100,000 or so clones. The material sequenced was PBMCs. These receptors all come from a man aged 50 or older in good health and CMV-seronegative.

This sequence joins TRBV5-1 and TRBJ2-1; TRBD2 matches at 8 bases. The CDR3 extends over 16 amino acids. V gave up 9 bases and J gave up 5 bases; unmatched junction bases: 16. Germline V gene data show CDR1 as SGHRS and CDR2 as YFSETQ. CDR3 sequence: CATARSGGLPDNEQFF. The CDR3 bases are TGCGCCACTGCAAGGTCGGGAGGGCTACCCGACAATGAGCAGTTCTTC.

The rearrangement joins TRBV11-2 to TRBJ1-6, with TRBD1 identical over 10 bases. Germline lookup yields CDR1 SGHAT and CDR2 FQNNGV. The CDR3 is made up of 14 amino acids. The junction had 8 bases not matched to a gene; V was cut back by 5 bases and J by 13 bases. For the CDR3, the DNA is TGTGCCAGCAGCGCCGACAGGGGGCTTCTCCCCCTCCACTTT. This gives the protein CASSADRGLLPLHF.

The V call is TRBV27, the J call TRBJ2-7; TRBD1 agrees at 9 bases. The CDR3 totals 15 residues. The J segment lost 0 bases and the V segment lost 4 bases, leaving 4 bases of the junction unmatched. Germline V lookup: CDR1 MNHEY, CDR2 SMNVEV (reference sequence). The CDR3 DNA follows: TGTGCCAGCAGTTCACGGGGACAGGGCTCCTACGAGCAGTACTTC. Its translation: CASSSRGQGSYEQYF.

The CDR3 loop reads CASSPLAGGGTDTQYF. The CDR3 region has the DNA TGTGCCAGCAGCCCTCTAGCGGGAGGTGGGACAGATACGCAGTATTTT. The rearrangement joins TRBV4-2 to TRBJ2-3, with 11 nucleotides matching TRBD2. J was trimmed by 3 bases and V by 4 bases; bases with no gene match: 6. The CDR3 sequence is 16 residues long. Per germline, CDR1 LGHNA and CDR2 YNFKEQ.

The chain recombines TRBV6-5 with TRBJ2-6; a possible D gene is TRBD1 (5 bases). The CDR3 runs to 15 residues. The ends were cut back, 5 bases at V and 0 bases at J, with 8 bases in the middle. Germline V gives CDR1 MNHEY, CDR2 SVGAGI. CDR3 protein: CASSPGYSGANVLTF. The CDR3, as DNA: TGTGCCAGCAGTCCAGGGTACTCTGGGGCCAACGTCCTGACTTTC.

V and J are TRBV7-2 and TRBJ2-5; 11 positions agree with TRBD2. After removal of 5 bases from V and 7 bases from J, the junction contained 18 bases not matched to a gene. The CDR3 loop spans 18 amino acids. Germline V gives CDR1 SGHTA, CDR2 FQGNSA. The CDR3 nucleotides are TGTGCCAGCAGCGGACACCTCGGGGGACTAGCGGCCCCAAGGACCCAGTACTTC. As protein: CASSGHLGGLAAPRTQYF.

The genes are TRBV5-1 and TRBJ2-1, with TRBD2 matching 10 bases. The CDR3 runs to 17 residues. V dropped 0 bases and J dropped 7; count of bases not matched to a gene: 10. The germline V gene has CDR1 SGHRS and CDR2 YFSETQ. The CDR3 DNA follows: TGCGCCAGCAGCTTGGCCATCGGACTAGCGGATAGAAATGAGCAGTTCTTC. It codes for CASSLAIGLADRNEQFF.

J is TRBJ1-1 and V is TRBV20-1, with 8 bases fitting TRBD1. The V gene end was trimmed by 8 bases and the J gene end by 3 bases; junction bases not matched to a gene: 2. CDR3 length: 11 amino acids. Per germline, CDR1 DFQATT and CDR2 SNEGSKA (reference sequence). CDR3 sequence: CSLTGDTEAFF. CDR3 bases: TGCAGTTTGACAGGGGACACTGAAGCTTTCTTT.

This chain joins TRBV4-1 and TRBJ1-6, with 8 bases that match TRBD1. The CDR3 covers 20 residues. Trimming cost V 0 bases and J 2 bases; bases outside gene matches: 12. CDR1 is MGHRA, CDR2 YSYEKL, per germline. The CDR3 reads CASSQDSTGQESPYNSPLHF. The CDR3 DNA reads as TGCGCCAGCAGCCAAGATAGTACGGGACAGGAGTCACCCTATAATTCACCCCTCCACTTT.

CDR3 nucleotide sequence: TGCGCCAGCAGCGCCCGAACAGGGAACACTGAAGCTTTCTTT. Protein: CASSARTGNTEAFF. The chain combines TRBV4-1 with TRBJ1-1; perhaps TRBD1 as D (5 bases). Germline lookup yields CDR1 MGHRA and CDR2 YSYEKL. V was shortened by 5 bases and J by 1 base, with 11 bases between the two germline ends. The CDR3 has 14 amino acids.

V usage is TRBV5-6 and J usage is TRBJ2-7; a weak D match, TRBD2 (5 bases). Germline V lookup: CDR1 SGHDT, CDR2 YYEEEE. The V end was cut by 4 bases, the J end by 2 bases, with 13 bases between. The CDR3 is 14 amino acids. The CDR3 is CASSVTGKTYEQYF. CDR3 bases: TGTGCCAGCAGCGTAACCGGGAAAACCTACGAGCAGTACTTC.

The chain recombines TRBV7-2 with TRBJ2-7; D possibly corresponds to TRBD2 (6 bases). Per germline, CDR1 SGHTA and CDR2 FQGNSA. V was cut by 0 bases and J by 0 bases, with 18 bases left in between. The CDR3 has 18 amino acids. CDR3 residues: CASSLAGGGTAASYEQYF. CDR3 bases: TGTGCCAGCAGCTTAGCGGGTGGAGGGACCGCCGCCTCCTACGAGCAGTACTTC. The whole variable domain, remainder taken from reference TRBV7-2 and TRBJ2-7, is GAGVSQSPSNKVTEKGKDVELRCDPISGHTALYWYRQSLGQGLEFLIYFQGNSAPDKSGLPSDRFSAERTGGSVSTLTIQRTQQEDSAVYLCASSLAGGGTAASYEQYFGPGTRLTVT.

This chain joins TRBV19 and TRBJ2-3; D might be TRBD2 (6 bases). The CDR3 loop spans 16 amino acids. With 7 bases removed from V and 5 bases from J, the gap between germline ends came to 22 bases. Germline lookup yields CDR1 LNHDA and CDR2 SQIVND (reference sequence). This CDR3 reads CASTPMYGSKGDTQYF. CDR3 bases: TGTGCCAGTACCCCGATGTACGGGAGCAAGGGAGATACGCAGTATTTT. Together with reference TRBV19 and TRBJ2-3, the CDR3 gives the full variable domain: DGGITQSPKYLFRKEGQNVTLSCEQNLNHDAMYWYRQDPGQGLRLIYYSQIVNDFQKGDIAEGYSVSREKKESFPLTVTSAQKNPTAFYLCASTPMYGSKGDTQYFGPGTRLTVL.

The chain links TRBV7-9 to TRBJ2-7, with D possibly TRBD1 on 5 matching bases. In germline, CDR1 is SEHNR, CDR2 FQNEAQ (reference sequence). The CDR3 spans 13 residues. V was shortened by 4 bases and J by 6 bases, with 13 bases between the two germline ends. CDR3 DNA sequence: TGTGCCAGCAGCTCCCCCGCGACAGCCGAGCAGTACTTC. This translates into CASSSPATAEQYF.

As to this clone: This sample also contains other DNA sequences that code for the same CDR3. The CDR3 DNA sequence: TGTGCCAGCTCACCTTACGGGACTAGCAACCACGAGCAGTACTTC. This encodes CASSPYGTSNHEQYF. The rearrangement uses TRBV18 and TRBJ2-7, with 9 nucleotides matching TRBD2. Germline V CDR1 and CDR2: KGHSH, LQKENI. The CDR3 consists of 15 residues. V was pared by 3 bases and J by 5 bases, with 8 bases of the junction left unmatched.

The rearrangement uses TRBV9 and TRBJ2-1, with 7 bases that match TRBD2. The V gene end was trimmed by 7 bases and the J gene end by 4 bases; junction bases not matched to a gene: 11. This CDR3 comprises 15 residues. CDR1 and CDR2 from the germline V gene are SGDLS and YYNGEE. The CDR3 protein is CASGPSSGDYNEQFF. Here the CDR3 DNA reads TGTGCCAGCGGACCCTCTAGCGGAGATTACAATGAGCAGTTCTTC.

The chain recombines TRBV5-1 with TRBJ1-1; no definite D call. Looked up from germline, CDR1 is SGHRS and CDR2 is YFSETQ. V lost 4 bases and J 0 bases, leaving 7 bases between the germline ends. The length of the CDR3 is 13 residues. CDR3 amino acids: CASSAAVNTEAFF. The CDR3, as DNA: TGCGCCAGCAGCGCGGCGGTGAACACTGAAGCTTTCTTT.

The chain recombines TRBV7-8 with TRBJ1-5, with TRBD1 as a possible D gene (6 bases). The CDR3 has 17 amino acids. Germline lookup yields CDR1 SGHVS and CDR2 FQNEAQ. Trimming cost V 2 bases and J 6 bases, with 20 bases left between them. The CDR3 protein is CASSLREGNKDSQPQHF. The CDR3 DNA sequence: TGTGCCAGCAGCTTAAGAGAGGGAAATAAGGACAGTCAGCCCCAGCATTTT.

The rearrangement joins TRBV10-3 to TRBJ2-1; D is undetermined. V lost 8 bases and J lost 7, with 15 bases in between. Germline V lookup: CDR1 ENHRY, CDR2 SYGVKD. The CDR3 has 13 amino acids. The CDR3 nucleotides read TGTGCCATCCGCGCAGAGGTGGCGAATGAGCAGTTCTTC. It yields the protein CAIRAEVANEQFF.

CDR3 sequence: CASSRNPGGGYGYTF. The CDR3 DNA reads TGTGCCAGCAGCCGCAATCCAGGGGGCGGCTATGGCTACACCTTC. V and J are TRBV2 and TRBJ1-2; 8 nucleotides agree with TRBD1. The CDR3 totals 15 residues. V gave up 6 bases and J gave up 4 bases; unmatched junction bases: 10. The germline CDR1 and CDR2 sequences are SNHLY and FYNNEI.

The chain uses TRBV5-1 and TRBJ1-1; 7 nucleotides align to TRBD1. The germline gives CDR1 SGHRS, CDR2 YFSETQ. V lost 4 bases, J lost 4 bases, and 7 bases stayed unmatched. This CDR3 is 14 amino acids long. DNA of the CDR3: TGCGCCAGCAGCAGGAGAGGGGGCGGCACTGAAGCTTTCTTT. Amino acids: CASSRRGGGTEAFF.

The gene calls are TRBV19 and TRBJ1-4, with D hard to call. From germline, CDR1 is LNHDA and CDR2 SQIVND (reference sequence). CDR3 length: 13 residues. The ends were cut back, 7 bases at V and 8 bases at J, with 14 bases in the middle. In nucleotides, the CDR3 is TGTGCCAGTAAGGCCGGGTTGGTCGAAAAACTGTTTTTT. Its translation is CASKAGLVEKLFF.

The chain has TRBV7-9 and TRBJ1-2; possibly TRBD1 for D (6 bases). This CDR3 region has 14 residues. Looked up from germline, CDR1 is SEHNR and CDR2 is FQNEAQ (reference sequence). Trimming took off 0 bases at V and 8 bases at J, with 13 bases between the two ends. The CDR3 DNA sequence: TGTGCCAGCAGCTTAGCGAACAGGGATGGCGGCTACACCTTC. Translation gives CASSLANRDGGYTF.

The rearrangement links TRBV5-1 to TRBJ2-1; the match to TRBD2 covers 11 bases. Unmatched junction bases numbered 2, after V lost 0 bases and J lost 3 bases. This CDR3 has 16 residues. Germline CDR1 and CDR2: SGHRS and YFSETQ. CDR3 bases: TGCGCCAGCAGCTTGGAAGGGACTAGCGGCTACAATGAGCAGTTCTTC. Protein product: CASSLEGTSGYNEQFF.

For the CDR3, the DNA is TGTGCCACCACCCCGACAGGGGCTATGAACACTGAAGCTTTCTTT. Translation gives CATTPTGAMNTEAFF. The chain joins TRBV15 to TRBJ1-1; the match to TRBD1 covers 8 bases. Germline loops: CDR1 LNHNV, CDR2 YYDKDF (reference sequence). CDR3 length: 15 residues. With V trimmed by 7 bases and J by 0 bases, 7 bases remained unmatched.

The chain carries TRBV7-9 and TRBJ1-1; 11 positions agree with TRBD1. Trimming removed 3 bases from V and 6 bases from J; junction bases left unmatched: 12. Per germline, CDR1 SEHNR and CDR2 FQNEAQ (reference sequence). This CDR3 is built from 17 residues. CDR3 sequence: CASSFDPWDRGAPEAFF. CDR3 sequence (DNA): TGTGCCAGCAGCTTTGACCCCTGGGACAGGGGGGCCCCTGAAGCTTTCTTT.

The V and J genes are TRBV9 and TRBJ2-3; 8 nucleotides line up with TRBD1. The trim removed 4 bases at V and 4 bases at J, leaving 5 bases unmatched. There are 14 residues in the CDR3. Germline assignment: CDR1 SGDLS and CDR2 YYNGEE. The CDR3 nucleotides read TGTGCCAGCAGCTCCCGGACAGGGCCAGATACGCAGTATTTT. This gives the protein CASSSRTGPDTQYF. The whole variable domain, remainder taken from reference TRBV9 and TRBJ2-3, is DSGVTQTPKHLITATGQRVTLRCSPRSGDLSVYWYQQSLDQGLQFLIQYYNGEERAKGNILERFSAQQFPDLHSELNLSSLELGDSALYFCASSSRTGPDTQYFGPGTRLTVL.

The genes are TRBV19 and TRBJ1-6, with 7 bases that match TRBD1. V shed 4 bases, J shed 2 bases, and the junction held 2 bases outside the gene matches. Germline V gene sequence: CDR1 LNHDA, CDR2 SQIVND (reference sequence). The CDR3 is 15 amino acids. CDR3 DNA sequence: TGTGCCAGTAGTAAAGACAGGGCCTATAATTCACCCCTCCACTTT. Translated, it gives CASSKDRAYNSPLHF.